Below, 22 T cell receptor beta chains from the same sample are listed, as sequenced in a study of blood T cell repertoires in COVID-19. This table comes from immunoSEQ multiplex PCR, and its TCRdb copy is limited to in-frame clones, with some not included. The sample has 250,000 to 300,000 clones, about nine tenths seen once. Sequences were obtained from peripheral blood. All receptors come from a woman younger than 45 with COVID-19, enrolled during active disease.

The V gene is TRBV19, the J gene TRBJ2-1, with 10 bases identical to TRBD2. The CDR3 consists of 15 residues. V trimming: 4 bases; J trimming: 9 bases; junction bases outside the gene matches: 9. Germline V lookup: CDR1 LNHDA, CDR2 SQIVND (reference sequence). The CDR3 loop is CASSKQSGGAGEQFF. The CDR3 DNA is TGTGCCAGTAGTAAGCAGAGCGGGGGGGCAGGTGAGCAGTTCTTC.

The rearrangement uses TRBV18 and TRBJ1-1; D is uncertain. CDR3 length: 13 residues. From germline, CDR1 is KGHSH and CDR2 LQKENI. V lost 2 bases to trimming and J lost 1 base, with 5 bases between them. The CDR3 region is CASSPDWNTEAFF. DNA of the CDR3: TGTGCCAGCTCACCAGACTGGAACACTGAAGCTTTCTTT.

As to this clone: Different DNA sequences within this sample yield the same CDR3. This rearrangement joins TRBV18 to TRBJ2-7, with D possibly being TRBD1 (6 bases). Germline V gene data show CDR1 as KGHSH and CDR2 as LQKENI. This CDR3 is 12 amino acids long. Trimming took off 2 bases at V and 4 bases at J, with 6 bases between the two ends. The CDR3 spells CASSPGQYEQYF. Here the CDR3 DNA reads TGTGCCAGCTCACCAGGACAGTACGAGCAGTACTTC.

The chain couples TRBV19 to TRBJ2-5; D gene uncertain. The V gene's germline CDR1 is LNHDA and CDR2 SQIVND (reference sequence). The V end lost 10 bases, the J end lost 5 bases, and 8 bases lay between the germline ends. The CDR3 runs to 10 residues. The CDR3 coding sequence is TGTGCCATCCTAGGCGAGACCCAGTACTTC. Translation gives CAILGETQYF. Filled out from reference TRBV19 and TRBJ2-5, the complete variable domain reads DGGITQSPKYLFRKEGQNVTLSCEQNLNHDAMYWYRQDPGQGLRLIYYSQIVNDFQKGDIAEGYSVSREKKESFPLTVTSAQKNPTAFYLCAILGETQYFGPGTRLLVL.

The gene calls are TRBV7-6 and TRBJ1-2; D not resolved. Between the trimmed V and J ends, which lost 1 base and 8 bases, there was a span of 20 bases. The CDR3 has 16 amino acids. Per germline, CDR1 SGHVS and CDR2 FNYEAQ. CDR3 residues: CASSLEAAQVGEGYTF. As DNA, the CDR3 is TGTGCCAGCAGCTTAGAGGCCGCGCAGGTTGGGGAGGGCTACACCTTC. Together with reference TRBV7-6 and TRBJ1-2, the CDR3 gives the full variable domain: GAGVSQSPRYKVTKRGQDVALRCDPISGHVSLYWYRQALGQGPEFLTYFNYEAQQDKSGLPNDRFSAERPEGSISTLTIQRTEQRDSAMYRCASSLEAAQVGEGYTFGSGTRLTVV.

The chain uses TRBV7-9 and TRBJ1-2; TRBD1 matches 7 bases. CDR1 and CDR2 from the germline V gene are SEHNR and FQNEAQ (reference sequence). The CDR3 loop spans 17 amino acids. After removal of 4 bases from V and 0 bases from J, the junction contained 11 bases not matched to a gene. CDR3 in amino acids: CASSSRTSGTANYGYTF. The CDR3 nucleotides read TGTGCCAGCAGCTCGCGTACTTCCGGGACAGCTAACTATGGCTACACCTTC.

The CDR3 loop reads CASSYKPSPSPLHF. DNA for the CDR3: TGTGCCAGCAGTTACAAGCCCTCCCCATCACCCCTCCACTTT. V usage is TRBV6-5 and J usage is TRBJ1-6; D unresolved. Trimming left V 2 bases short and J 10 bases short, with 12 bases between. Germline assignment: CDR1 MNHEY and CDR2 SVGAGI. CDR3 length: 14 amino acids.

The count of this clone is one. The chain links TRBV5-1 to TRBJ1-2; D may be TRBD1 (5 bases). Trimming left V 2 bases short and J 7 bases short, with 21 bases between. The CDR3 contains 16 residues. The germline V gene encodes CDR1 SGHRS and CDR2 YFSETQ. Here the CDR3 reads CASSLGIGAKVGGYTF. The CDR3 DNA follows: TGCGCCAGCAGCTTAGGTATTGGGGCAAAGGTCGGTGGCTACACCTTC.

CDR3 coding DNA: TGTGCCACCAGCAGACAAAGGGAGGGATCCGGGTACGAGCAGTACTTC. Encoded protein: CATSRQREGSGYEQYF. The chain employs TRBV15 and TRBJ2-7; 7 bases map to TRBD2. Trimming cost V 2 bases and J 4 bases; bases outside gene matches: 11. From germline, CDR1 is LNHNV and CDR2 YYDKDF (reference sequence). CDR3 length: 16 amino acids.

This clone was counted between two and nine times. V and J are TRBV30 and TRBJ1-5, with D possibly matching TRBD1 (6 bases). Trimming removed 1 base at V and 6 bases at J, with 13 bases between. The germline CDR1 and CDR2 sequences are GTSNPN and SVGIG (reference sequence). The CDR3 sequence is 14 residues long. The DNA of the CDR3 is TGTGCCTGGAGTGAGGGTACAGGGAGTCAGCCCCAGCATTTT. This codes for CAWSEGTGSQPQHF.

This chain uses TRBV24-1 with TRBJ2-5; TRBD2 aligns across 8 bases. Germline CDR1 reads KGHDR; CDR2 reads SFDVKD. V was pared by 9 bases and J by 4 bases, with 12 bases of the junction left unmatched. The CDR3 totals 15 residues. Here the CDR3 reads CATSTSGRRGETQYF. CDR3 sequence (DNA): TGTGCCACCTCTACTAGCGGAAGACGGGGAGAGACCCAGTACTTC.

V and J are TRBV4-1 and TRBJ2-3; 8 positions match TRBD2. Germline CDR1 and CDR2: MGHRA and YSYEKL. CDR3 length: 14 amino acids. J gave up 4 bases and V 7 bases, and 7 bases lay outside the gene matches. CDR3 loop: CASKPGGGADTQYF. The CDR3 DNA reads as TGCGCCAGCAAGCCCGGGGGGGGCGCAGATACGCAGTATTTT.

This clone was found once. The CDR3: CASSYVGGNTEAFF. The CDR3, as DNA: TGCGCCAGCAGCTATGTGGGGGGGAACACTGAAGCTTTCTTT. J is TRBJ1-1 and V is TRBV5-1; possibly TRBD1 for D (5 bases). The V gene lost 3 bases and the J gene lost 1 base, with 10 bases spanning the gap. The length of the CDR3 is 14 residues. CDR1 and CDR2 (germline): SGHRS, YFSETQ.

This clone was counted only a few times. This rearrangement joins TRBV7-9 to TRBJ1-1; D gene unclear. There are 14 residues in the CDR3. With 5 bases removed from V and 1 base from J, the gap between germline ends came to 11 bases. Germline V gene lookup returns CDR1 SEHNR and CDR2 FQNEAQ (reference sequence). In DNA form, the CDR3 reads TGTGCCAGCAGCCCCGAACTGAGGAACACTGAAGCTTTCTTT. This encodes CASSPELRNTEAFF. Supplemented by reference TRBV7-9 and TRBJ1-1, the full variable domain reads DTGVSQNPRHKITKRGQNVTFRCDPISEHNRLYWYRQTLGQGPEFLTYFQNEAQLEKSRLLSDRFSAERPKGSFSTLEIQRTEQGDSAMYLCASSPELRNTEAFFGQGTRLTVV.

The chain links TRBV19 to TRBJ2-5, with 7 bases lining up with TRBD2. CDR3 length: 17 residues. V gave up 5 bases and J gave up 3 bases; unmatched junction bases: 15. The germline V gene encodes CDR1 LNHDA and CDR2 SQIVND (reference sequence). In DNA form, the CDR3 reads TGTGCCAGTAGTTCCCCTGCCCAAGCGGGGTTGGAAGAGACCCAGTACTTC. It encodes CASSSPAQAGLEETQYF. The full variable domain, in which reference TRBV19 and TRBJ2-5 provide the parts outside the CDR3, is DGGITQSPKYLFRKEGQNVTLSCEQNLNHDAMYWYRQDPGQGLRLIYYSQIVNDFQKGDIAEGYSVSREKKESFPLTVTSAQKNPTAFYLCASSSPAQAGLEETQYFGPGTRLLVL.

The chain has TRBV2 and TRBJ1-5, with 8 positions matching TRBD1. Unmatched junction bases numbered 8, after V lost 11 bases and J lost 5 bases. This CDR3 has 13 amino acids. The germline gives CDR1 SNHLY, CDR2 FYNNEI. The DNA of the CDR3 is TGTGCCGGAAGGACAGGGCTCTATCAGCCCCAGCATTTT. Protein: CAGRTGLYQPQHF.

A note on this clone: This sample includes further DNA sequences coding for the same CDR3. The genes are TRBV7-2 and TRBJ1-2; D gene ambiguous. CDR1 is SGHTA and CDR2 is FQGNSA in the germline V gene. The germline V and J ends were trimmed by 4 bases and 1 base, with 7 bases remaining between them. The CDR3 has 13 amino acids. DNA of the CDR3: TGTGCCAGCAGCTCTCAGGTTAACTATGGCTACACCTTC. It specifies CASSSQVNYGYTF. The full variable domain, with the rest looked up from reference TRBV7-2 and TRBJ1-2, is GAGVSQSPSNKVTEKGKDVELRCDPISGHTALYWYRQSLGQGLEFLIYFQGNSAPDKSGLPSDRFSAERTGGSVSTLTIQRTQQEDSAVYLCASSSQVNYGYTFGSGTRLTVV.

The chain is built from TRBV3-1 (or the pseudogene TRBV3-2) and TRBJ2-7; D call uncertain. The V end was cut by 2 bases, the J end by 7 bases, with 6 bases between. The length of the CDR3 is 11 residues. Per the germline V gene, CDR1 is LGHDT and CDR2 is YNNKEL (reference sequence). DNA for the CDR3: TGTGCCAGCAGCCAAATTCGGGAGCAGTACTTC. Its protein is CASSQIREQYF.

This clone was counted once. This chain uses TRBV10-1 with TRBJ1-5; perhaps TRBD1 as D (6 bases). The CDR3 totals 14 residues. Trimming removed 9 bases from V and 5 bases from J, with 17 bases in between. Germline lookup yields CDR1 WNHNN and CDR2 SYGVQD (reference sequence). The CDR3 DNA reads TGCGCCAGATTAGAAACAGGGAGGGATCAGCCCCAGCATTTT. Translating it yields CARLETGRDQPQHF.

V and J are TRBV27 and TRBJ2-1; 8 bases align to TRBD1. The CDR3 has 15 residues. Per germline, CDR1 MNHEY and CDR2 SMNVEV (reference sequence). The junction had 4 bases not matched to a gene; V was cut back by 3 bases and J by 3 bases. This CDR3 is CASSLVQGVYNEQFF. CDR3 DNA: TGTGCCAGCAGTTTGGTACAGGGGGTCTACAATGAGCAGTTCTTC.

The CDR3 nucleotides are TGTGCCAGCAGCTCACAGGGCAAGGGGTATAATTCACCCCTCCACTTT. Amino acid sequence: CASSSQGKGYNSPLHF. The V and J genes are TRBV11-2 and TRBJ1-6, with D perhaps matching TRBD1 (6 bases). Germline V gene lookup returns CDR1 SGHAT and CDR2 FQNNGV. The CDR3 is 16 residues long. V was cut by 4 bases and J by 4 bases, with 14 bases left in between.

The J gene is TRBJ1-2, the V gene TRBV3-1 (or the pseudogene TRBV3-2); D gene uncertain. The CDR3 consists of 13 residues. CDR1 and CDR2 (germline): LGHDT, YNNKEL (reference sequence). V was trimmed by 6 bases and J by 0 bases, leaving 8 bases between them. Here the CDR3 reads CASSPLTNYGYTF. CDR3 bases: TGTGCCAGCAGTCCCCTAACTAACTATGGCTACACCTTC.